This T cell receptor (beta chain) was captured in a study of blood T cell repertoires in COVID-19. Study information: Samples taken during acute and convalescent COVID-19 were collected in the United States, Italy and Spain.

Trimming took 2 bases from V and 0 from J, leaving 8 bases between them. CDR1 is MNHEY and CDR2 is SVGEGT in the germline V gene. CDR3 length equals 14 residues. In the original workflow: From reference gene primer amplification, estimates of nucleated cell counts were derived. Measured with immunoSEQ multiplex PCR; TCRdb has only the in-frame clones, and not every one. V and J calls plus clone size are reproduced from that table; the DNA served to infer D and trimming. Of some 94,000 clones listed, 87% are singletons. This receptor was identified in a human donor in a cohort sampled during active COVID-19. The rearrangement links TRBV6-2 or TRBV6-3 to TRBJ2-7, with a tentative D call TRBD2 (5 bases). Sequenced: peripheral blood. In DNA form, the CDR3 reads TGTGCCAGCAGTTACCCACTAGTCTCCTACGAGCAGTACTTC. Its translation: CASSYPLVSYEQYF.